This T cell receptor beta chain was sequenced for a study of shared clonotypes between healthy human individuals. Findings and caveats of the study: Naive subsets usually exceeded memory subsets in estimated richness.

Sequencing was performed with immunoSEQ multiplex PCR; in TCRdb, only in-frame clones are kept and a portion is missing. The top ten clones hold approximately 0.4% of a sample with 2 million to 2.5 million clones, around 92% of them seen once. Concerning this clone: The antigen remains undetermined.

The sample consisted of naive CD4+ T cells from PBMCs. Subset described: CD45RA+ positively selected. This TCR derives from a man aged 18 to 35 in good health. Some clones in this sample may be carry-over from other donors' samples.

CDR3 sequence (DNA): TGTGCCAGCAGTGAACAGTATTTGGCTCGGGAATTGTACTTC. Its translation: CASSEQYLARELYF. V is TRBV2 and J is TRBJ2-7; possible D gene TRBD2, 5 bases. Germline V lookup: CDR1 SNHLY, CDR2 FYNNEI. Trimming took 2 bases from V and 12 from J, leaving 20 bases between them. The CDR3 is 14 amino acids.